This TCR beta chain was documented in a study of T cells after yellow fever vaccination (dated 2019 in TCRdb). The study in broad terms: The SMART-Seq v4 Ultra Low Input RNA kit was used to prepare libraries from fractions with low cell numbers. Blood samples were taken at several timepoints before and after primary and secondary immunization, and bulk PBMC replicates and cell subsets were isolated. To track T-cell clones before and after primary and booster YFV17D yellow fever vaccination, bulk TCR alpha and beta repertoires were sequenced longitudinally. Two healthy male donors, one aged 18 to 29 and one aged 30 to 39 years, were included in the cohort. Beyond this particular receptor, the publication reports: The secondary T-cell response was found to be weaker but faster than the primary response, with a peak reached on day 5 rather than on day 15. Because only two donors were included in the study, the extent to which the findings can be generalized is limited. A small share of clonotypes occurred in both CD4 and CD8 compartments, likely arising from convergent recombination. Computational filtering was needed because FACS-sorted repertoires could contain abundant contaminating clonotypes from the bulk population. After the booster, most clones that had expanded after primary vaccination were detected again (nearly 97% of CD4 and roughly nine tenths of CD8), suggesting broad maintenance of memory.

Synthesis of TCR cDNA relied on 5'RACE template switching, a step that introduced a universal primer site along with unique molecular identifiers. cDNA synthesis was primed from both the TCR alpha and TCR beta constant segments. Two PCR steps were used to amplify libraries, with sample barcodes and sequencing adapters being added in the second step. Libraries were sequenced on Illumina HiSeq 2500 (2x100 bp) or NovaSeq (2x150 bp). Per the authors' processing: Reads were demultiplexed and collapsed into UMI consensus sequences with MIGEC, and V(D)J alignment was performed with MiXCR. Using edgeR on replicate PBMC samples, clonotypes were called vaccine-responding if FDR was below 0.01 and the log2 fold change was above 5 up to day 15. Each bulk clonotype received a CD4 or CD8 identity based on whether the sequenced CD4 or CD8 repertoire contained that clonotype at higher abundance. TCRdb reworked the public reads: Q25 trimming with fastp, MiXCR clone assembly, productive beta chains retained. All rows with the same CDR3 protein become a single entry with the most common DNA and genes. TCRdb, rather than the study authors, made the V and J calls. The sample data list fewer than 650,000 distinct CDR3 sequences, and 21% of these were observed just once. Jointly, the top ten make up 16% of the sample.

Ends trimmed: V by 6 bases, J by 5 bases; bases unmatched to a gene: 11. Measured from the cysteine to the phenylalanine, the CDR3 is 15 residues long. Here the CDR3 DNA is all that survives: 45 bases in frame from base 1. The treatment or condition label of this sample denotes: live attenuated yellow fever vaccine strain. At every blood-draw timepoint, two biological replicates of bulk PBMCs were collected. A standard Ficoll-Paque protocol was used to isolate PBMCs from peripheral blood. TriZol was used to extract RNA from bulk PBMCs, CD4 and CD8 fractions, and dextramer-positive and dextramer-negative fractions. As to this clonotype: The target of this receptor is not known. Per-nucleotide qualities are absent, and no much larger clonotype sits a single base away.

This clonotype was sampled from a man aged 18 to 30 who received the YFV17D yellow fever vaccine. The sequencing used PBMCs, collected approximately 22 days after the first yellow fever vaccination. The chain is encoded by TRBV12-3 or TRBV12-4 joined to TRBJ1-2; 8 bases in between match TRBD1. DNA sequence: TGTGCCAGCAGCGGACCGGACAGGGCGAGGTATGGCTACACCTTC. Protein translation: CASSGPDRARYGYTF.